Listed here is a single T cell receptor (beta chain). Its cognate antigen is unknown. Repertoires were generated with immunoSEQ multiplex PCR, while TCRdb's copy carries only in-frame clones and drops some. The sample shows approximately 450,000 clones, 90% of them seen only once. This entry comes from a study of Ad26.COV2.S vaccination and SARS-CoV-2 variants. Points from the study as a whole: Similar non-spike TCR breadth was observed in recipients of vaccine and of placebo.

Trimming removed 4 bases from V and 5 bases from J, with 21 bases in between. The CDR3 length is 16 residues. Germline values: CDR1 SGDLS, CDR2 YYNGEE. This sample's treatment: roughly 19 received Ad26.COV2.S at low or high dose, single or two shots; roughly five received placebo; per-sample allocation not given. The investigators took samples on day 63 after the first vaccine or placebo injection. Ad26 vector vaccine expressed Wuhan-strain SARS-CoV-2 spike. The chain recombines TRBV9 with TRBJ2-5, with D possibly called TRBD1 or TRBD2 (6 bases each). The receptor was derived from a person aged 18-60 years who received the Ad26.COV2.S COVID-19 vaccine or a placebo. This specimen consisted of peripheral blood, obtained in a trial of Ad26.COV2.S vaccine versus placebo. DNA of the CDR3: TGTGCCAGCAGCAACCGGGACATCTTGGGGAGGGAGACCCAGTACTTC. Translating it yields CASSNRDILGRETQYF.